What follows are 28 T cell receptor beta chains derived from one specimen sequenced in a study of CD8 T cells in ankylosing spondylitis. TCRdb called the 5' RACE reads again in MiXCR, with one record for every CDR3 protein. The table records around 300,000 distinct CDR3 sequences, around 21% of them present only once. Material: blood, either unsorted or a sorted T cell fraction (not recorded which). The source of these receptors is a female donor with ankylosing spondylitis or in good health (not recorded which).

This clonotype was counted a few times. V and J are TRBV27 and TRBJ2-1; D call uncertain. There are 16 residues in the CDR3. The V end lost 3 bases, the J end lost 1 base, and 13 bases lay between the germline ends. Germline assignment: CDR1 MNHEY and CDR2 SMNVEV (reference sequence). Written as DNA, the CDR3 is TGTGCCAGCAGTTTCTCCGGACGGAGTTCCTACAATGAGCAGTTCTTC. As protein: CASSFSGRSSYNEQFF.

Many counts were recorded for this clonotype. This rearrangement joins TRBV12-3 or TRBV12-4 to TRBJ1-1; D call uncertain. Trimming removed 5 bases at V and 1 base at J, with 8 bases between. The CDR3 is made up of 13 amino acids. In DNA, the CDR3 is TGTGCCAGCAGTCTAAAGGAGAACACTGAAGCTTTCTTT. As protein: CASSLKENTEAFF.

There are a few counts of this clonotype. The chain links TRBV5-1 to TRBJ1-1; D is possibly TRBD1 (5 bases). The CDR3 is made up of 15 amino acids. CDR1 is SGHRS, CDR2 YFSETQ, per germline. Trimming pared 0 bases from V and 0 bases from J, leaving 9 bases between. DNA for the CDR3: TGCGCCAGCAGCTTGGCATCGGGGGTGAACACTGAAGCTTTCTTT. This translates into CASSLASGVNTEAFF.

V is TRBV7-9 and J is TRBJ1-4; D possibly corresponds to TRBD1 (5 bases). CDR1 is SEHNR, CDR2 FQNEAQ, per germline (reference sequence). The CDR3 spans 15 residues. With 6 bases removed from V and 1 base from J, the gap between germline ends came to 12 bases. The CDR3 loop is CASRAQGGTNEKLFF. The CDR3 nucleotides read TGTGCCAGCAGGGCCCAGGGAGGAACTAATGAAAAACTGTTTTTT.

This clonotype was detected many times. V is TRBV20-1 and J is TRBJ2-1, with 8 bases aligning to TRBD1. Germline V gene lookup returns CDR1 DFQATT and CDR2 SNEGSKA (reference sequence). V was pared by 6 bases and J by 7 bases, with 11 bases of the junction left unmatched. There are 14 residues in the CDR3. CDR3 sequence (DNA): TGCAGTGCGGTGATAGGACAGGGCATAAATGAGCAGTTCTTC. This encodes CSAVIGQGINEQFF.

V gene TRBV20-1 combines with J gene TRBJ1-6, with a possible D match to TRBD1 (6 bases). With 5 bases removed from V and 9 bases from J, the gap between germline ends came to 17 bases. The germline gives CDR1 DFQATT, CDR2 SNEGSKA (reference sequence). The CDR3 length is 14 residues. CDR3 region: CSAPQGSGLSPLHF. The CDR3 coding sequence is TGCAGTGCTCCACAGGGCTCTGGTCTTTCACCCCTCCACTTT.

The chain has TRBV5-1 and TRBJ2-1; 10 bases are a match to TRBD2. V was clipped by 7 bases and J by 9 bases; unmatched bases: 10. From germline, CDR1 is SGHRS and CDR2 YFSETQ. The CDR3 sequence is 14 residues long. CDR3 sequence (DNA): TGCGCCAGCTCCAGGACTAGCGGAGCCCCTGAGCAGTTCTTC. This translates into CASSRTSGAPEQFF.

The DNA for the CDR3 is TGCGCCAGCAGCTCCGGGACAACCTTTAACACCGGGGAGCTGTTTTTT. It codes for CASSSGTTFNTGELFF. This rearrangement joins TRBV5-1 to TRBJ2-2, with a weak D call TRBD1 (6 bases). Germline values: CDR1 SGHRS, CDR2 YFSETQ. The CDR3 has 16 residues. Deletions cut 3 bases from V and 2 bases from J, with 14 bases between.

The V gene is TRBV24-1, the J gene TRBJ2-4, with 11 bases lining up with TRBD2. This CDR3 has 16 residues. Germline V lookup: CDR1 KGHDR, CDR2 SFDVKD. The ends lost 4 bases at V and 8 bases at J; junction bases unmatched: 9. This CDR3 reads CATSDPGTSGRDIQYF. In nucleotides, the CDR3 is TGTGCCACCAGTGACCCAGGGACTAGCGGAAGGGACATTCAGTACTTC.

This clonotype was seen a few times. CDR3 bases: TGTGCCAGCAGCTCCAGCCGGGACAGGAGCTCCTACAATGAGCAGTTCTTC. It specifies CASSSSRDRSSYNEQFF. This chain uses TRBV7-2 with TRBJ2-1; 8 bases are shared with TRBD1. The germline V gene has CDR1 SGHTA and CDR2 FQGNSA. This CDR3 comprises 17 residues. V shed 4 bases and J 0 bases; nucleotides not matched to a gene: 8.

DNA for the CDR3: TGTGCCACCCAGGGGGGCCGTTACAATGAGCAGTTCTTC. Translated, it gives CATQGGRYNEQFF. The chain joins TRBV19 to TRBJ2-1, with D maybe TRBD1 (7 bases). Between the trimmed V and J ends, which lost 10 bases and 4 bases, there was a span of 14 bases. The CDR3 covers 13 residues. Per the germline V gene, CDR1 is LNHDA and CDR2 is SQIVND (reference sequence).

This chain links TRBV12-3 or TRBV12-4 with TRBJ1-1, with a tentative D call TRBD1 (5 bases). CDR3 length: 13 amino acids. V gave up 7 bases and J gave up 5 bases, with 14 bases separating them. CDR3 sequence (DNA): TGTGCCAGCACCTTCAGGTGGGGGACTGAAGCTTTCTTT. This translates into CASTFRWGTEAFF.

This clonotype was recorded at least ten times. The chain uses TRBV12-3 or TRBV12-4 and TRBJ1-6; D ambiguous. CDR3 length equals 11 residues. Trimming removed 5 bases at V and 9 bases at J, with 5 bases between. The CDR3 region has the DNA TGTGCCAGCAGTCAGTCTTCACCCCTCCACTTT. It specifies CASSQSSPLHF.

The chain combines TRBV9 with TRBJ2-7, with no clear D. There are 15 residues in the CDR3. Germline-derived CDR1 and CDR2 are SGDLS and YYNGEE. V was pared by 1 base and J by 7 bases, with 18 bases between. CDR3 bases: TGTGCCAGCAGCGTAACGGCTACCCCAGGCGGAGAGCAGTACTTC. Protein sequence: CASSVTATPGGEQYF.

The J gene is TRBJ1-2, the V gene TRBV3-1; D is possibly TRBD1 (6 bases). The CDR3 is 13 amino acids. Looked up from germline, CDR1 is LGHDT and CDR2 is YNNKEL (reference sequence). The ends were cut back, 4 bases at V and 5 bases at J, with 11 bases in the middle. The CDR3 sequence: CASSPLDSYGYTF. Written as DNA, the CDR3 is TGTGCCAGCAGCCCCCTGGACAGTTATGGCTACACCTTC.

This clonotype showed up just a few times. The chain has TRBV12-3 or TRBV12-4 and TRBJ2-7; D is uncertain. This CDR3 is built from 14 residues. Trimming removed 6 bases at V and 3 bases at J, with 15 bases between. The CDR3 DNA reads as TGTGCCAGCAGCCCACACGGACCCTACTACGAGCAGTACTTC. Its translation: CASSPHGPYYEQYF.

This clonotype was detected only a few times. This chain links TRBV4-2 with TRBJ2-1, with TRBD2 matching over 13 bases. This CDR3 has 16 amino acids. The trim removed 2 bases at V and 6 bases at J, leaving 4 bases unmatched. The germline V gene has CDR1 LGHNA and CDR2 YNFKEQ. The CDR3 spells CASSQQTSGRANEQFF. The CDR3 DNA reads as TGTGCCAGCAGCCAACAAACTAGCGGGAGGGCCAATGAGCAGTTCTTC.

This chain joins TRBV11-3 and TRBJ1-1; D call uncertain. Trimming left V 1 base short and J 4 bases short, with 10 bases between. The germline V gene encodes CDR1 SGHNT and CDR2 YENEEA. The length of the CDR3 is 14 residues. This CDR3 is CASSLAGPGTEAFF. The CDR3 region has the DNA TGTGCCAGCAGCTTAGCCGGGCCGGGCACTGAAGCTTTCTTT.

The chain employs TRBV20-1 and TRBJ2-1, with TRBD2 identical over 12 bases. The V gene end was trimmed by 5 bases and the J gene end by 6 bases; junction bases not matched to a gene: 5. The germline gives CDR1 DFQATT, CDR2 SNEGSKA (reference sequence). The length of the CDR3 is 14 residues. The chain's CDR3 is CSASSGRAGNEQFF. The CDR3, as DNA: TGCAGTGCTTCTAGCGGGAGGGCAGGCAATGAGCAGTTCTTC.

In this sample, this clonotype turned up a few times. The J gene is TRBJ1-2, the V gene TRBV6-1; 12 positions match TRBD1. In germline, CDR1 is MNHNS, CDR2 SASEGT. J gave up 6 bases and V 6 bases, and 5 bases lay outside the gene matches. This CDR3 is built from 14 residues. The DNA for the CDR3 is TGTGCCAGCAGGGGACAGGGGGCTAAGGATGGCTACACCTTC. It translates to CASRGQGAKDGYTF.

The chain employs TRBV10-3 and TRBJ1-1; 9 bases agree with TRBD1. The CDR3 length is 17 residues. Per germline, CDR1 ENHRY and CDR2 SYGVKD. J gave up 4 bases and V 4 bases, and 13 bases lay outside the gene matches. CDR3: CAISVKGTGTGTTEAFF. The CDR3 DNA sequence: TGTGCCATCAGTGTTAAGGGGACAGGGACTGGGACCACTGAAGCTTTCTTT.

This clonotype was observed a handful of times. This chain joins TRBV6-5 and TRBJ1-1, with D possibly matching TRBD1 (5 bases). The CDR3 is made up of 15 amino acids. Germline CDR1 MNHEY, CDR2 SVGAGI. The V and J ends lost 2 bases and 3 bases respectively, with 13 bases between them. CDR3 in amino acids: CASSYRGAGDTEAFF. CDR3 nucleotide sequence: TGTGCCAGCAGTTACAGAGGGGCCGGAGACACTGAAGCTTTCTTT.

This clonotype was counted ten times or more. The chain is built from TRBV10-3 and TRBJ1-1; a weak D match, TRBD1 (6 bases). Germline lookup yields CDR1 ENHRY and CDR2 SYGVKD. CDR3 size: 14 residues. Deletions cut 1 base from V and 5 bases from J, with 11 bases between. The CDR3: CAISEYRDKTEAFF. Here the CDR3 DNA reads TGTGCCATCAGTGAGTATCGGGACAAAACTGAAGCTTTCTTT.

This clonotype was observed at least ten times. CDR3 sequence reads: CASSLGPGYEQFF. CDR3 sequence (DNA): TGTGCCAGCAGTTTAGGCCCGGGCTATGAGCAGTTCTTC. V usage is TRBV12-3 or TRBV12-4 and J usage is TRBJ2-1; D uncertain. The CDR3 is 13 amino acids. Trimming took 1 base from V and 8 from J, leaving 9 bases between them.

At least ten counts were recorded for this clonotype. The rearrangement joins TRBV29-1 to TRBJ1-1, with 10 bases identical to TRBD1. The CDR3 contains 13 residues. Looked up from germline, CDR1 is SQVTM and CDR2 is ANQGSEA. The junction had 7 bases not matched to a gene; V was cut back by 7 bases and J by 5 bases. In nucleotides, the CDR3 is TGCAGCGCAGGGCGGGGACAGGGGACTGAAGCTTTCTTT. This sequence encodes CSAGRGQGTEAFF.

This clonotype was counted at least ten times. This chain uses TRBV5-6 with TRBJ2-7, with D unresolved. V lost 2 bases and J lost 0, with 9 bases in between. The CDR3 runs 14 residues. Germline V gives CDR1 SGHDT, CDR2 YYEEEE. CDR3 sequence (DNA): TGTGCCAGCAGCTTAGACTTTCGCTCCTACGAGCAGTACTTC. Translating gives CASSLDFRSYEQYF.

V usage is TRBV6-1 and J usage is TRBJ1-2; 7 bases line up with TRBD1. V trimming: 7 bases; J trimming: 8 bases; junction bases outside the gene matches: 13. CDR1 is MNHNS, CDR2 SASEGT, per germline. The CDR3 loop spans 14 amino acids. In nucleotides, the CDR3 is TGTGCCAGCACCCTGGACAGGCACCTTAAGGGCTACACCTTC. Its translation: CASTLDRHLKGYTF.

This clonotype was picked up a small number of times. The chain couples TRBV6-5 to TRBJ1-3; D remains unclear. The V end was cut by 2 bases, the J end by 1 base, with 15 bases between. CDR3 length equals 17 residues. The germline CDR1 and CDR2 sequences are MNHEY and SVGAGI. CDR3: CASSYTHSARSGNTIYF. The CDR3 DNA reads TGTGCCAGCAGTTACACCCATTCCGCCAGGTCTGGAAACACCATATATTTT.